What follows are 5 T cell receptor beta chains derived from one specimen sequenced in a study of T cells of healthy individuals. Each CDR3 protein gets one entry after TCRdb re-called the 5' RACE reads with MiXCR. The data hold approximately 100,000 distinct CDR3 sequences, with under 20% observed a single time. The receptors stem from a human donor in good health.

This clonotype was counted many times. The chain employs TRBV4-3 and TRBJ1-2, with a weak D call TRBD1 (5 bases). Germline V gene lookup returns CDR1 LGHNA and CDR2 YSLEER. Trimming stripped 4 bases from V and 4 bases from J, with 10 bases between. The CDR3 covers 13 residues. Here the CDR3 reads CASSRTFGYGYTF. CDR3 nucleotide sequence: TGCGCCAGCAGCCGGACATTTGGCTATGGCTACACCTTC.

The gene calls are TRBV6-2 or TRBV6-3 and TRBJ1-6; TRBD1 matches 7 bases. Germline values: CDR1 MNHEY, CDR2 SVGEGT. J was trimmed by 11 bases and V by 6 bases; bases with no gene match: 10. The CDR3 length is 14 residues. CDR3 sequence reads: CASRTGVQGPPLHF. CDR3 nucleotide sequence: TGTGCCAGCAGAACAGGGGTCCAGGGGCCACCCCTCCACTTT.

This clonotype was observed a few times. V and J are TRBV9 and TRBJ2-3, with 9 bases matching TRBD1. The CDR3 length is 14 residues. With 3 bases clipped from V and 4 bases from J, the junction kept 3 bases outside the gene matches. Germline V lookup: CDR1 SGDLS, CDR2 YYNGEE. CDR3 sequence (DNA): TGTGCCAGCAGCGCCCGGACAGGGGCAGATACGCAGTATTTT. Amino acid sequence: CASSARTGADTQYF. Full variable domain (remainder filled in from reference TRBV9 and TRBJ2-3): DSGVTQTPKHLITATGQRVTLRCSPRSGDLSVYWYQQSLDQGLQFLIQYYNGEERAKGNILERFSAQQFPDLHSELNLSSLELGDSALYFCASSARTGADTQYFGPGTRLTVL.

Points on this clonotype: One end of the junction is discordant with germline, which a read error may explain. The rearrangement uses TRBV7-9 and TRBJ2-7; TRBD1 matches at 10 bases. Germline V gives CDR1 SEHNR, CDR2 FQNEAQ (reference sequence). The CDR3 is 18 residues long. The CDR3 DNA reads as TGTGCCGGCAGCTTAGTATCCATCTCCCGGGACAGGGGCTACGAGCAGTACTTC. It specifies CAGSLVSISRDRGYEQYF.

This clonotype was observed a handful of times. V and J are TRBV27 and TRBJ1-6; possible D gene TRBD1, 5 bases. Germline CDR1 is MNHEY and CDR2 is SMNVEV (reference sequence). Trimming cost V 2 bases and J 3 bases, with 5 bases left between them. The CDR3 is made up of 14 amino acids. The CDR3 protein is CASSLGGYNSPLHF. CDR3 coding DNA: TGTGCCAGCAGTTTAGGGGGCTATAATTCACCCCTCCACTTT.